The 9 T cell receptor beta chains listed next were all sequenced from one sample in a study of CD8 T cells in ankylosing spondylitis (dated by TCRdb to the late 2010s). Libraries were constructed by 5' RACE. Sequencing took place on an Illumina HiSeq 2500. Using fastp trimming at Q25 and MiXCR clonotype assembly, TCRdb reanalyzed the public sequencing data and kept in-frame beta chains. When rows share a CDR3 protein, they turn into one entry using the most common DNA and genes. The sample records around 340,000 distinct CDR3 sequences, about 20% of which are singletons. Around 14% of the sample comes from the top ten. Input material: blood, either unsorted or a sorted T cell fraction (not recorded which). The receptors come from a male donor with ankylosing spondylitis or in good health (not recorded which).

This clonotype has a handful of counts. The CDR3 region has the DNA TGTGCCAGCAGCCTTTCAGCAGGCCTGACCTACGAGCAGTACTTC. This codes for CASSLSAGLTYEQYF. J is TRBJ2-7 and V is TRBV7-9, with D unresolved. Trimming cost V 5 bases and J 2 bases, with 16 bases left between them. From germline, CDR1 is SEHNR and CDR2 FQNEAQ (reference sequence). This CDR3 has 15 residues.

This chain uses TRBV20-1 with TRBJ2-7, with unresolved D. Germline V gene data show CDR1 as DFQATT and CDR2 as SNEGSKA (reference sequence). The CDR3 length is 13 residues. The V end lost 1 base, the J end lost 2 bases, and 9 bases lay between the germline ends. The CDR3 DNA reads TGCAGTGCTAGAGCCTCGGCTACCTACGAGCAGTACTTC. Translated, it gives CSARASATYEQYF.

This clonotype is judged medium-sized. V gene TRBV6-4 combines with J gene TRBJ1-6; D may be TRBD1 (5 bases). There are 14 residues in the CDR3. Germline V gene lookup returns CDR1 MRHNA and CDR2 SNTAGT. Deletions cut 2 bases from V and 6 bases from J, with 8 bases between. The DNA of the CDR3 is TGTGCCAGCAGTGACGATGGGGGTAATTCACCCCTCCACTTT. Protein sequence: CASSDDGGNSPLHF.

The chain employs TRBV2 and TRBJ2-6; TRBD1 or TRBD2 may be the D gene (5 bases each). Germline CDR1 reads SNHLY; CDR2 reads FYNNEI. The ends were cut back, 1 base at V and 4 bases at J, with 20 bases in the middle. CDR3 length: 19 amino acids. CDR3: CASSEVSSPLGGGANVLTF. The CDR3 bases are TGTGCCAGCAGTGAAGTGTCATCTCCTCTTGGGGGAGGGGCCAACGTCCTGACTTTC.

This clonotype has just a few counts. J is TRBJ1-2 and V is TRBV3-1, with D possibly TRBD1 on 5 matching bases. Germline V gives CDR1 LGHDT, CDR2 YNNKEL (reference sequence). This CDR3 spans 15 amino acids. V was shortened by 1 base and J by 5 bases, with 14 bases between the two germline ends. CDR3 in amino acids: CASSQVKGSEYGYTF. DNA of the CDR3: TGTGCCAGCAGCCAAGTCAAGGGGTCTGAATATGGCTACACCTTC.

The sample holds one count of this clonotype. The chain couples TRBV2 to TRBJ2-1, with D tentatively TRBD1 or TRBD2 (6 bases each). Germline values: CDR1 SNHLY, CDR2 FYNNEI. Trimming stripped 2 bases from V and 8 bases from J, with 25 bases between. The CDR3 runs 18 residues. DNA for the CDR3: TGTGCCAGCAGTGAACACCCGTCGAGGGGGGCGTTTCGGGATGAGCAGTTCTTC. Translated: CASSEHPSRGAFRDEQFF.

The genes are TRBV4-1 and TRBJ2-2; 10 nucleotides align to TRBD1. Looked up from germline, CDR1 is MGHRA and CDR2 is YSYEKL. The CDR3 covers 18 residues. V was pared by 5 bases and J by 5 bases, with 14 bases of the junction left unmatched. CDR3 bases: TGCGCCAGCAGCTCCCGACCGGGACAGGGGTTTAATACCGGGGAGCTGTTTTTT. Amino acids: CASSSRPGQGFNTGELFF.

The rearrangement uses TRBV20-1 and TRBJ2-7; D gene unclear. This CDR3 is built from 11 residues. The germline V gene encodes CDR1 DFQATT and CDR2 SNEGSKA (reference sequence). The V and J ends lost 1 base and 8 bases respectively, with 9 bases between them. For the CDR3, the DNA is TGCAGTGCTAGAGGGGGATGGCAGCAGTACTTC. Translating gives CSARGGWQQYF.

DNA for the CDR3: TGTGCCAGCAGCACCCAGGAGAGACCGATCTACAATGAGCAGTTCTTC. Amino acids: CASSTQERPIYNEQFF. This chain joins TRBV12-3 or TRBV12-4 and TRBJ2-1; no firm D call. Trimming shortened V by 6 bases and J by 3 bases, and 18 bases separated the two germline ends. This CDR3 is 16 amino acids long.